One and the same sample provided the 18 T cell receptor beta chains below, sequenced in a study of shared T cell receptors in the human thymus. TCRdb keeps only in-frame clones here, not all; method: immunoSEQ multiplex PCR. This sample has around 730,000 clones, with 70% to 90% found just once. Separately, the same data were catalogued under a study of human thymus T cells.

The sequencing input was thymocytes. The receptors come from a girl under three years old with a congenital heart defect.

This chain connects TRBV19 to TRBJ1-2, with D perhaps TRBD1 (5 bases). The CDR3 extends over 20 amino acids. Germline assignment: CDR1 LNHDA and CDR2 SQIVND (reference sequence). The germline V and J ends were trimmed by 0 bases and 4 bases, with 27 bases remaining between them. The chain's CDR3 is CASSIDREGGRAGPFYGYTF. CDR3 bases: TGTGCCAGTAGTATAGATCGAGAAGGCGGAAGGGCAGGGCCGTTCTATGGCTACACCTTC.

Remarks on this clone: The sample carries other DNA sequences with the same CDR3. This chain links TRBV27 with TRBJ1-6, with TRBD1 identical over 8 bases. CDR1 MNHEY and CDR2 SMNVEV come from the germline V gene (reference sequence). The ends lost 4 bases at V and 13 bases at J; junction bases unmatched: 15. This CDR3 is built from 16 residues. The CDR3 DNA is TGTGCCAGCAGTTCTGGTGTATGGACAGGGACCTCCCCCCTCCACTTT. It is translated as CASSSGVWTGTSPLHF.

The count of this clone is one. The rearrangement uses TRBV9 and TRBJ2-2; D is uncertain. The CDR3 extends over 13 amino acids. Trimming removed 4 bases from V and 4 bases from J, with 8 bases in between. The germline CDR1 and CDR2 sequences are SGDLS and YYNGEE. The CDR3 loop is CASSFRVTGELFF. Here the CDR3 DNA reads TGTGCCAGCAGCTTCCGAGTCACCGGGGAGCTGTTTTTT.

V gene TRBV4-1 combines with J gene TRBJ1-2; unclear D gene. CDR1 is MGHRA and CDR2 is YSYEKL in the germline V gene. The CDR3 consists of 14 residues. Trimming stripped 3 bases from V and 5 bases from J, with 13 bases between. CDR3 sequence reads: CASSHETGWYGYTF. The DNA for the CDR3 is TGCGCCAGCAGCCATGAGACGGGATGGTATGGCTACACCTTC.

CDR3 nucleotide sequence: TGTGCCAGCAGCTCCGGTGGGCGAGACAGGGGGGAGTGGGAGCAGTTCTTC. Translating it yields CASSSGGRDRGEWEQFF. V gene TRBV7-6 combines with J gene TRBJ2-1; 9 nucleotides line up with TRBD1. The CDR3 runs 17 residues. Unmatched junction bases numbered 17, after V lost 4 bases and J lost 10 bases. The germline gives CDR1 SGHVS, CDR2 FNYEAQ.

The V gene is TRBV7-2, the J gene TRBJ1-5, with D possibly being TRBD1 (6 bases). Trimming removed 6 bases at V and 11 bases at J, with 29 bases between. This CDR3 spans 17 amino acids. The germline gives CDR1 SGHTA, CDR2 FQGNSA. CDR3 in amino acids: CASSYFPRGGGMLTQHF. The CDR3 region has the DNA TGTGCCAGCAGTTACTTCCCGAGAGGGGGGGGAATGCTGACCCAGCATTTT.

This clone has just one count. The rearrangement links TRBV5-3 to TRBJ1-2; D may be TRBD1 (6 bases). TRBV5-3 is an ORF for which the function is uncertain. The CDR3 totals 13 residues. The germline V and J ends were trimmed by 1 base and 3 bases, with 7 bases remaining between them. As DNA, the CDR3 is TGTGCCAGAAGCTTGAGGACAGACTATGGCTACACCTTC. It translates to CARSLRTDYGYTF.

This clone has a single count. The rearrangement uses TRBV19 and TRBJ1-1; 8 bases are a match to TRBD1. The CDR3 has 16 residues. Germline V gene sequence: CDR1 LNHDA, CDR2 SQIVND (reference sequence). V shed 2 bases and J 4 bases; nucleotides not matched to a gene: 9. CDR3 in DNA: TGTGCCAGTAGTATACTTGGCAGGGGGCGGTTCACTGAAGCTTTCTTT. As protein: CASSILGRGRFTEAFF.

The chain uses TRBV6-5 and TRBJ2-3, with 9 bases that match TRBD2. The V and J ends lost 0 bases and 6 bases, in that order; junction bases with no gene match: 7. Looked up from germline, CDR1 is MNHEY and CDR2 is SVGAGI. The CDR3 has 16 residues. The DNA for the CDR3 is TGTGCCAGCAGTTACTCGGCTAGCGGGGTTTACGATACGCAGTATTTT. It translates to CASSYSASGVYDTQYF.

This chain joins TRBV5-1 and TRBJ1-2; TRBD1 agrees at 9 bases. This CDR3 has 17 residues. Per germline, CDR1 SGHRS and CDR2 YFSETQ. Trimming took 2 bases from V and 2 from J; bases not matched to a gene: 10. The chain's CDR3 is CASSLTRTGVSNYGYTF. The CDR3 bases are TGCGCCAGCAGCTTAACCAGGACAGGGGTTTCGAACTATGGCTACACCTTC.

As to this clone: The junction departs from germline at one end; a sequencing error may be responsible. The sample has other DNA sequences that encode this CDR3 too. The chain employs TRBV7-2 and TRBJ2-5; the match to TRBD2 covers 10 bases. The CDR3 has 16 amino acids. Looked up from germline, CDR1 is SGHTA and CDR2 is FQGNSA. CDR3 loop: CASSPHRASGGKTQYF. CDR3 nucleotides: TGTGCCAGCAGCCCCCACCGGGCTAGCGGGGGTAAGACCCAATACTTC.

The V call is TRBV7-8, the J call TRBJ1-1; 12 nucleotides align to TRBD1. Trimming cost V 0 bases and J 11 bases; bases outside gene matches: 13. CDR3 length equals 17 residues. Germline V gene lookup returns CDR1 SGHVS and CDR2 FQNEAQ. The CDR3 DNA sequence: TGTGCCAGCAGCTTAGCGGGCGGGGACAGGGGGCGCGGGGATGCTTTCTTT. Translated, it gives CASSLAGGDRGRGDAFF.

The chain links TRBV10-2 to TRBJ1-6; D is unresolved. CDR1 and CDR2 from the germline V gene are WSHSY and SAAADI. The CDR3 is 14 residues long. V was cut by 3 bases and J by 7 bases, with 10 bases left in between. CDR3 sequence: CASSDGVRNSPLHF. The CDR3, as DNA: TGCGCCAGCAGTGACGGGGTTAGGAATTCACCCCTCCACTTT.

DNA for the CDR3: TGTGCCAGCAGAGACTCCGGGACAGGGGGTTTCTATGGCTACACCTTC. Protein product: CASRDSGTGGFYGYTF. The chain couples TRBV2 to TRBJ1-2, with TRBD1 matching 11 bases. Germline values: CDR1 SNHLY, CDR2 FYNNEI. J gave up 4 bases and V 6 bases, and 10 bases lay outside the gene matches. The CDR3 loop spans 16 amino acids.

The chain has TRBV11-3 and TRBJ2-7; no reliable D call. Germline V gene lookup returns CDR1 SGHNT and CDR2 YENEEA. The CDR3 has 14 residues. V was cut by 10 bases and J by 4 bases, with 20 bases left in between. In DNA, the CDR3 is TGTGCCATTCACAGAGTGCAGGTAGAATACGAGCAGTACTTC. This codes for CAIHRVQVEYEQYF.

The chain employs TRBV15 and TRBJ2-1; 10 positions agree with TRBD2. CDR1 is LNHNV and CDR2 is YYDKDF in the germline V gene (reference sequence). V lost 0 bases, J lost 7 bases, and 6 bases stayed unmatched. The CDR3 has 16 amino acids. The CDR3 DNA sequence: TGTGCCACCAGCAGAGATGGAGCGGGGGGGCCTAATGAGCAGTTCTTC. Its protein product is CATSRDGAGGPNEQFF.

The gene calls are TRBV4-1 and TRBJ2-7, with D possibly matching TRBD2 (6 bases). V was trimmed by 3 bases and J by 2 bases, leaving 17 bases between them. The CDR3 has 16 residues. Germline assignment: CDR1 MGHRA and CDR2 YSYEKL. CDR3 DNA: TGCGCCAGCAGCCAGGTCGGGACTCCTATTGCCTACGAGCAGTACTTC. Protein sequence: CASSQVGTPIAYEQYF.

The rearrangement uses TRBV19 and TRBJ1-6; 7 nucleotides match TRBD1. Germline loops: CDR1 LNHDA, CDR2 SQIVND (reference sequence). The CDR3 covers 17 residues. The ends lost 4 bases at V and 9 bases at J; junction bases unmatched: 15. DNA for the CDR3: TGTGCCAGTAGTACTACGACCGGGACAGCCTTTAGTTCACCCCTCCACTTT. Amino acids: CASSTTTGTAFSSPLHF.